The present T cell receptor beta chain was sequenced within a study of identical twins. General study points: While abundant cord blood beta clonotypes carried fewer insertions, memory repertoires showed no such pattern. Possibly, invariant MAIT and iNKT cells partly confounded zero-insertion analyses.

Every sampled donor was Caucasian and healthy. TCRdb called the 5' RACE reads again in MiXCR, with one record for every CDR3 protein. The sample consists of under 300,000 distinct CDR3 sequences, about 9% of them appearing once. Per germline, CDR1 DFQATT and CDR2 SNEGSKA (reference sequence). Trimming took 1 base from V and 5 from J; bases not matched to a gene: 21. The CDR3 length is 19 residues. In this sample, this clonotype turned up a few times. Its antigen is not known. These data also featured in a second study, about yellow fever vaccine responses in identical twins.

Sequenced input: CD8+ T cells sorted from blood. The receptor comes from a woman between 18 and 29 years old in good health. The rearrangement uses TRBV20-1 and TRBJ2-5; 8 nucleotides line up with TRBD1. The CDR3 is CSARALGQSDRVFGETQYF. CDR3 bases: TGCAGTGCTAGAGCATTAGGTCAATCGGACAGGGTTTTCGGCGAGACCCAGTACTTC.